Sequencing of this TCR beta chain was carried out in a study of T-cell memory formation after mild COVID-19. Each CDR3 protein is one row after TCRdb ran MiXCR on the 5' RACE reads. The sample has some 330,000 distinct CDR3 sequences, over 20% seen once. The V gene end was trimmed by 5 bases and the J gene end by 7 bases; junction bases not matched to a gene: 9. CDR3 length equals 15 residues. This clonotype was recorded at least ten times. The TCR comes from an adult woman who had mild COVID-19 (a few samples of this study predate the infection). Cell type and time point are not known. Input material: PBMCs or a T cell subset sorted from them (not recorded which). The gene calls are TRBV12-3 or TRBV12-4 and TRBJ2-2, with 8 bases matching TRBD1. The CDR3 DNA sequence: TGTGCCAGCAGTGGCGGACAGGGAACATACGGGGAGCTGTTTTTT. This encodes CASSGGQGTYGELFF.